This TCR beta chain was sequenced during a study of CD8 T cells in ankylosing spondylitis. Study-wide findings and caveats: Reactive arthritis synovial fluid and blood previously showed some of these motif variants.

In the case of this clonotype: Its matching antigen is unknown.

Unmatched junction bases numbered 5, after V lost 6 bases and J lost 0 bases. The CDR3 spans 16 residues. Germline assignment: CDR1 WSHSY and CDR2 SAAADI. TCRdb called the 5' RACE reads again in MiXCR, with one record for every CDR3 protein. The sample shows some 300,000 distinct CDR3 sequences, less than 25% of them seen only once. This receptor was taken from a female donor with ankylosing spondylitis or in good health (not recorded which). The chain couples TRBV10-2 to TRBJ2-4; 10 nucleotides agree with TRBD2. The sequenced material came from blood, either unsorted or a sorted T cell fraction (not recorded which). The DNA of the CDR3 is TGCGCCAGCAGCCCTAGCGGGGGACTAGCCAAAAACATTCAGTACTTC. It is translated as CASSPSGGLAKNIQYF.